A selection of T cell receptor beta chains follows, all from one sample in a study of blood T cells in healthy people across ages. TCRdb reanalysed the 5' RACE reads using MiXCR and keeps one entry per CDR3 protein. The table lists some 1.5 million distinct CDR3 sequences, approximately 28% of them singletons, with more than 6% in the top ten. The sequencing input was blood. These receptors were collected from a woman under 40 in good health. Both conserved end residues are part of each CDR3. The D gene is left open where the match is weak. Only part of the rows carry a size: once, few, many, or a class if the clone is expanded.

v_gene	j_gene	abundance	d_gene	CDR3aa	CDR3nt
TRBV5-5	TRBJ2-1	many	TRBD1	CASSPSGQDYNEQFF	TGTGCCAGCAGCCCGTCGGGACAGGACTACAATGAGCAGTTCTTC
TRBV7-8	TRBJ1-5	few	NA	CASSASQGNQPQHF	TGTGCCAGCAGCGCCAGTCAGGGCAATCAGCCCCAGCATTTT
TRBV7-3	TRBJ2-3	NA	NA	CASSLMPGAGDTQYF	TGTGCCAGCAGCTTAATGCCGGGGGCGGGAGATACGCAGTATTTT
TRBV20-1	TRBJ2-3	few	TRBD2	CSARGAGGQDTQYF	TGCAGTGCTAGAGGAGCGGGAGGCCAAGATACGCAGTATTTT
TRBV7-3	TRBJ2-1	NA	NA	CASSWDWASYNEQFF	TGTGCCAGCAGCTGGGACTGGGCGTCCTACAATGAGCAGTTCTTC
TRBV28	TRBJ2-3	NA	NA	CASIPGGGLTDTQYF	TGTGCCAGCATCCCAGGGGGAGGGCTAACAGATACGCAGTATTTT
TRBV19	TRBJ2-7	many	NA	CATSGHGSYEQYF	TGTGCCACATCGGGGCATGGCTCCTACGAGCAGTACTTC
TRBV25-1	TRBJ2-3	few	TRBD2	CASSDWSGRDSTDTQYF	TGTGCCAGCAGTGATTGGAGCGGGAGGGATAGCACAGATACGCAGTATTTT
TRBV9	TRBJ2-3	many	TRBD2	CASSVGPGLATDTQYF	TGTGCCAGCAGCGTAGGGCCGGGACTAGCGACAGATACGCAGTATTTT
TRBV9	TRBJ1-2	few	NA	CASNRRGTLGGYTF	TGTGCCAGCAACCGCCGGGGGACGTTGGGTGGCTACACCTTC
TRBV6-2/TRBV6-3	TRBJ2-1	many	NA	CASSYLAAGNEQFF	TGTGCCAGCAGTTACTTGGCGGCCGGCAATGAGCAGTTCTTC
TRBV3-1	TRBJ2-5	NA	NA	CASSLRGRTQETQYF	TGTGCCAGCAGCCTTAGGGGCCGGACCCAAGAGACCCAGTACTTC
TRBV29-1	TRBJ2-7	NA	TRBD1	CSVERGQGARTYEQYF	TGCAGCGTTGAAAGGGGACAGGGGGCGCGAACCTACGAGCAGTACTTC
TRBV3-1	TRBJ1-4	few	TRBD1	CASSPGGQANEKLFF	TGTGCCAGCAGCCCGGGGGGACAGGCAAATGAAAAACTGTTTTTT
TRBV11-2	TRBJ2-1	NA	NA	CASSLDGAALNEQFF	TGTGCCAGCAGCTTAGATGGGGCAGCCCTTAATGAGCAGTTCTTC